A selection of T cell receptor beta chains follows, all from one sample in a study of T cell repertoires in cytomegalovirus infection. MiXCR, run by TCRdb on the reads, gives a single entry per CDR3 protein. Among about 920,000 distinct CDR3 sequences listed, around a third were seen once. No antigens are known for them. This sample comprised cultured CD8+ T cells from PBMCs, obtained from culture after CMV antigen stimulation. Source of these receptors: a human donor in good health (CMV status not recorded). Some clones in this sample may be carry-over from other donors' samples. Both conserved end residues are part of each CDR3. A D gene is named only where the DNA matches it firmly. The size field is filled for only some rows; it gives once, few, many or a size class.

TGTGCCAGCTCACCACCTTTGAGACTAGCGGGGGGTTCAACCTACGAGCAGTACTTC	CASSPPLRLAGGSTYEQYF	TRBV18	TRBJ2-7	TRBD2	few
TGTGCCAGCAGCCCCCGGCTAGCTTCCGAGCAGTACTTC	CASSPRLASEQYF	TRBV7-1	TRBJ2-7	NA	NA
TGTGCCAGCAGCGTAGCGGAAGGAACAGGGGGCGAGCCCTCTGGGGCCAACGTCCTGACTTTC	CASSVAEGTGGEPSGANVLTF	TRBV9	TRBJ2-6	TRBD1	NA
TGTGCCAGCAGCGCGATAAGTGGGGGGGGTCGACTAGTCCCACGCTACAATGAGCAGTTCTTC	CASSAISGGGRLVPRYNEQFF	TRBV11-1	TRBJ2-1	TRBD2	NA
TGTGCCAGCAGTTTACCCCCCCTAGCGGGGGGGCCGTTGGGCGACAATGAGCAGTTCTTC	CASSLPPLAGGPLGDNEQFF	TRBV27	TRBJ2-1	TRBD2	few
TGTGCCAGCAGCTCCCGGGTAGTGCAAGAGACCCAGTACTTC	CASSSRVVQETQYF	TRBV13	TRBJ2-5	NA	few
TGTGCCAGCAGCACACAGGGAGACAACACTGAAGCTTTCTTT	CASSTQGDNTEAFF	TRBV7-9	TRBJ1-1	NA	few
TGCGCCAGCAGCCAAGAATCCGGGACGCCTAATTCACCCCTCCACTTT	CASSQESGTPNSPLHF	TRBV4-1	TRBJ1-6	NA	few
TGTGCCAGCGCCTTTGGGGGGGCGCGGACTGAAGCTTTCTTT	CASAFGGARTEAFF	TRBV27	TRBJ1-1	NA	few
TGTGCCAGCAGCTTAGCGGTAAGGAGCTACGAGCAGTACTTC	CASSLAVRSYEQYF	TRBV7-6	TRBJ2-7	NA	few
TGTGCCAGCAGTCCTTTGGGGCGCAACTATGGCTACACCTTC	CASSPLGRNYGYTF	TRBV7-9	TRBJ1-2	NA	NA
TGTGCCAGCAGCTTAGTTAGCGGGGAGAAAGAGACCCAGTACTTC	CASSLVSGEKETQYF	TRBV7-2	TRBJ2-5	TRBD2	many
TGTGCCAGCAGCCGTCGACAGGGAACCCAAGAGACCCAGTACTTC	CASSRRQGTQETQYF	TRBV7-9	TRBJ2-5	TRBD1	NA
TGTGCCAGCAGCCAAGATTGGTCGCGGGTAAACACCGGGGAGCTGTTTTTT	CASSQDWSRVNTGELFF	TRBV4-2	TRBJ2-2	NA	few
TGTGCCAGCAGTTCTCCTCGCCGCTCTGGAAACACCATATATTTT	CASSSPRRSGNTIYF	TRBV6-5	TRBJ1-3	NA	NA
TGTGCCAGCAGCTTCTCGCTCCTGAACACTGAAGCTTTCTTT	CASSFSLLNTEAFF	TRBV5-5	TRBJ1-1	NA	NA
TGTGCCATCAGTGACGGGGCAGGGGGGAACCAGCCCCAGCATTTT	CAISDGAGGNQPQHF	TRBV10-3	TRBJ1-5	TRBD1	once
TGTGCCAGCAGCGTAGGGGACGTCAATCAGCCCCAGCATTTT	CASSVGDVNQPQHF	TRBV9	TRBJ1-5	NA	NA
TGTGCCAGCAGCTATTTACAGGGTCTGGAGGAGACCCAGTACTTC	CASSYLQGLEETQYF	TRBV7-2	TRBJ2-5	NA	many
TGCAGTGCTAGAGTCGTCCGGGACAGGGGGCAGACAGATACGCAGTATTTT	CSARVVRDRGQTDTQYF	TRBV20-1	TRBJ2-3	TRBD1	once
TGCAGTGCTAGAGTCGGGCCTACGGAAAAGCCCGAGCCCACAGATACGCAGTATTTT	CSARVGPTEKPEPTDTQYF	TRBV20-1	TRBJ2-3	NA	NA
TGTGCCAGCAGCTCAGGGGACAGGGGTACGGGTGAAGCTTTCTTT	CASSSGDRGTGEAFF	TRBV7-9	TRBJ1-1	TRBD1	NA